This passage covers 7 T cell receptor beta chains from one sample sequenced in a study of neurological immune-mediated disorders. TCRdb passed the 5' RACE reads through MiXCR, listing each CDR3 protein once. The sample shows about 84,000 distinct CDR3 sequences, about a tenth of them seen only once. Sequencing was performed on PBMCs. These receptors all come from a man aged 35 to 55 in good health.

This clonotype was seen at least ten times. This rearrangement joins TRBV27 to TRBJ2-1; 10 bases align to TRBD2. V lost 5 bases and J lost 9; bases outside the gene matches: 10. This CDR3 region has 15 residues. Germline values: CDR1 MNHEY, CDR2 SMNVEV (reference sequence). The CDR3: CASSISGRALSEQFF. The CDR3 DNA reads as TGTGCCAGCAGTATCAGCGGGAGGGCCCTAAGTGAGCAGTTCTTC.

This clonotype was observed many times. For the CDR3, the DNA is TGTGCCAGCTACCTGGGGCCCTCCGGGGCAGATGAGCAGTTCTTC. Protein product: CASYLGPSGADEQFF. This chain uses TRBV5-8 with TRBJ2-1, with D possibly being TRBD1 or TRBD2 (5 bases each). Trimming cost V 7 bases and J 8 bases, with 22 bases left between them. Germline V gives CDR1 SGHTS, CDR2 YDEGEE. The CDR3 length is 15 residues.

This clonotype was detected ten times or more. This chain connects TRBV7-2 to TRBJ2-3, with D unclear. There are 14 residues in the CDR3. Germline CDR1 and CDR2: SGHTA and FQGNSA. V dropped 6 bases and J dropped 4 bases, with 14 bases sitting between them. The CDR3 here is CASSGSLGADTQYF. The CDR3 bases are TGTGCCAGCAGTGGCAGCCTTGGGGCAGATACGCAGTATTTT.

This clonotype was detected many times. CDR3 sequence (DNA): TGCGCCAGCAGGCAGGGAGGAGACGCTGGAAACACCATATATTTT. Residues: CASRQGGDAGNTIYF. The chain combines TRBV10-2 with TRBJ1-3, with a possible D match to TRBD1 (5 bases). CDR1 WSHSY and CDR2 SAAADI come from the germline V gene. This CDR3 spans 15 amino acids. V gave up 6 bases and J gave up 2 bases, with 14 bases separating them.

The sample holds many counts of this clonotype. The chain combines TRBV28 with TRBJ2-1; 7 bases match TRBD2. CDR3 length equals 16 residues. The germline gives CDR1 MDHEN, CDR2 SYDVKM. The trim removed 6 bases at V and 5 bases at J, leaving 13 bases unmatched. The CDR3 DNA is TGTGCCAGCAGCCGACTGGGGCGGGGGAGACACAATGAGCAGTTCTTC. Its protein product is CASSRLGRGRHNEQFF.

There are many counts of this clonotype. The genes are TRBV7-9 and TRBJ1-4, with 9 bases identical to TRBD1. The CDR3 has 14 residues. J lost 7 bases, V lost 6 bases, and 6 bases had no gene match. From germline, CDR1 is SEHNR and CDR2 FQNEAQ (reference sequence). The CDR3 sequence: CASSSGQGGEKLFF. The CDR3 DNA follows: TGTGCCAGCAGTTCGGGACAGGGAGGTGAAAAACTGTTTTTT.

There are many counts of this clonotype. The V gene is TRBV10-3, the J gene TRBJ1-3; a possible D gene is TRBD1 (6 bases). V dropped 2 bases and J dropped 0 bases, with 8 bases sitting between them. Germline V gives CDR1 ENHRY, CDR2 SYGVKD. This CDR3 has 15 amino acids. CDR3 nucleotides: TGTGCCATCAGTGAGACAGGGAGCTCTGGAAACACCATATATTTT. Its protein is CAISETGSSGNTIYF.